The clone carrying this T cell receptor beta chain turned up a few times. This entry belongs to a study of human T cells and chemical hapten exposure. The CDR3 totals 14 residues. With 1 base clipped from V and 5 bases from J, the junction kept 2 bases outside the gene matches. Germline V gene sequence: CDR1 SGHTA, CDR2 FQGNSA. TCRdb recomputed calls from the RACE reads with MiXCR, one row per CDR3 protein. Here the sample spans under 130,000 distinct CDR3 sequences, approximately 36% being singletons. Time point indicated: patch test 3, about 24 weeks after DPC sensitization. Treatment: therapeutic diphenylcyclopropenone sensitization with weekly scalp DPC.

The clonotype originates from a man aged 40-55 years with alopecia areata. Some clones in this sample may be carry-over from other donors' samples. This rearrangement joins TRBV7-2 to TRBJ2-1; TRBD2 matches at 7 bases. The sample in question was whole blood, obtained in connection with sensitization to the hapten diphenylcyclopropenone (DPC). CDR3 in DNA: TGTGCCAGCAGCTTAGTTGCGGGAGACAATGAGCAGTTCTTC. It yields the protein CASSLVAGDNEQFF.